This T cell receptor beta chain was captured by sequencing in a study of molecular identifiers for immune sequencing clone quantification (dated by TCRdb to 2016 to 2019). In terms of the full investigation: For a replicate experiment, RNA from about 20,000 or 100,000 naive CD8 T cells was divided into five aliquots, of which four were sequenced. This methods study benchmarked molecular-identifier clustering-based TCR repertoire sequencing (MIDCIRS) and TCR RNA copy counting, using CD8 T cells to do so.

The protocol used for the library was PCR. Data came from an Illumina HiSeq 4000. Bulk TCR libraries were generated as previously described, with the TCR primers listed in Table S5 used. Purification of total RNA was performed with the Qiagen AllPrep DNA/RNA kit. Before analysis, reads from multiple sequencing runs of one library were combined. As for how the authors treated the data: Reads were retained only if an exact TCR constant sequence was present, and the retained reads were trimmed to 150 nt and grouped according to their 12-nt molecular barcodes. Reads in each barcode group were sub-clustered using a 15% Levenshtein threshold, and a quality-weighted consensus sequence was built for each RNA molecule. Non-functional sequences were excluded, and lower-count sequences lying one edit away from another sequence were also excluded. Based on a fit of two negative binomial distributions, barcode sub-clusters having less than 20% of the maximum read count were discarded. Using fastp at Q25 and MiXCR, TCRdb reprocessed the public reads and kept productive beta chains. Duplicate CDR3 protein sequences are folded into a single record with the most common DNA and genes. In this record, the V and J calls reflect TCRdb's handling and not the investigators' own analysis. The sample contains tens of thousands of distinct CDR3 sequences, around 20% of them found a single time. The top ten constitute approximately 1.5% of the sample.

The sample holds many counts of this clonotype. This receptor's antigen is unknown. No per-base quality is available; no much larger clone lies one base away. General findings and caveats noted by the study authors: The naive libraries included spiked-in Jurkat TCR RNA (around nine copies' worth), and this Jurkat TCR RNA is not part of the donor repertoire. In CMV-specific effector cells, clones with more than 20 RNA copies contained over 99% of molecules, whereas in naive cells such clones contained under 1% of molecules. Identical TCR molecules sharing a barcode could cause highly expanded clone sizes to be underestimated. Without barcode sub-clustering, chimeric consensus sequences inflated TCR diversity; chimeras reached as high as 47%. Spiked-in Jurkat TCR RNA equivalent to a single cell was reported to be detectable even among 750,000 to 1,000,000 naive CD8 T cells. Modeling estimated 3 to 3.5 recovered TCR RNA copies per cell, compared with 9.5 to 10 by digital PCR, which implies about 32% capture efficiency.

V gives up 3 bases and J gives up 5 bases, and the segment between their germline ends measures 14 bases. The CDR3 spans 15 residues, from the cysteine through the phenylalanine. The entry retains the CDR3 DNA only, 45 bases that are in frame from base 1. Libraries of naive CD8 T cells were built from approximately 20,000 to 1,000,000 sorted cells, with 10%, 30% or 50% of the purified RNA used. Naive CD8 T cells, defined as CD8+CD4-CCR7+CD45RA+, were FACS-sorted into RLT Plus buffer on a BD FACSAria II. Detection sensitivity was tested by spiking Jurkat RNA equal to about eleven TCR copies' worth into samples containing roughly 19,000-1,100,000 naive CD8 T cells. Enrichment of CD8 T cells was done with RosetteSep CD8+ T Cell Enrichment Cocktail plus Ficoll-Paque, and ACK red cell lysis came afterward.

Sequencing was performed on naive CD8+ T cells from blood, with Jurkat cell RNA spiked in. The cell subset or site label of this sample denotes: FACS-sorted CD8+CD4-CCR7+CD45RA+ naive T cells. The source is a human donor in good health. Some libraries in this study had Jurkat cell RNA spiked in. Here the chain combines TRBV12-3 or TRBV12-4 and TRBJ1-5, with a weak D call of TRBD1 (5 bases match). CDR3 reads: CASSFGGAGYQPQHF. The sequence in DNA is TGTGCCAGCAGTTTTGGAGGGGCAGGATATCAGCCCCAGCATTTT.